The 17 T cell receptor beta chains below come from one sample, sequenced in a study of cytomegalovirus exposure and HLA in healthy donors. The PCR had 60 Vbeta and 13 Jbeta primers. The assay was immunoSEQ multiplex PCR, and TCRdb's table has in-frame clones only and misses some. Among 200,000 or so clones listed, approximately 80% were seen once. Sequenced material: PBMCs. These receptors came from a man in his fifties in good health and CMV-seronegative.

V and J are TRBV4-1 and TRBJ1-2, with TRBD1 matching 10 bases. Per germline, CDR1 MGHRA and CDR2 YSYEKL. V was pared by 2 bases and J by 4 bases, with 4 bases of the junction left unmatched. The CDR3 runs to 15 residues. CDR3 loop: CASSQPGTGVYGYTF. The CDR3 DNA is TGCGCCAGCAGCCAACCCGGGACAGGGGTCTATGGCTACACCTTC.

The chain employs TRBV11-2 and TRBJ1-2, with D possibly matching TRBD1 (6 bases). Germline V gene sequence: CDR1 SGHAT, CDR2 FQNNGV. The V end lost 5 bases, the J end lost 4 bases, and 14 bases lay between the germline ends. This CDR3 has 14 amino acids. As DNA, the CDR3 is TGTGCCAGCAGCCGGTCGGCAGGGGCCTATGGCTACACCTTC. Its protein is CASSRSAGAYGYTF. The full variable domain, in which reference TRBV11-2 and TRBJ1-2 provide the parts outside the CDR3, is EAGVAQSPRYKIIEKRQSVAFWCNPISGHATLYWYQQILGQGPKLLIQFQNNGVVDDSQLPKDRFSAERLKGVDSTLKIQPAKLEDSAVYLCASSRSAGAYGYTFGSGTRLTVV.

The J gene is TRBJ2-7, the V gene TRBV30, with D perhaps TRBD2 (5 bases). The V and J ends lost 3 bases and 6 bases respectively, with 21 bases between them. The length of the CDR3 is 15 residues. From germline, CDR1 is GTSNPN and CDR2 SVGIG (reference sequence). The CDR3 spells CAWSAHTGWTAEQYF. For the CDR3, the DNA is TGTGCCTGGAGCGCACATACCGGGTGGACTGCCGAGCAGTACTTC.

V gene TRBV5-1 combines with J gene TRBJ2-5; 12 bases map to TRBD2. Trimming removed 4 bases from V and 3 bases from J; junction bases left unmatched: 10. CDR1 and CDR2 from the germline V gene are SGHRS and YFSETQ. The CDR3 consists of 17 residues. In nucleotides, the CDR3 is TGCGCCAGCAGCCCTGGCCTAGCGGGAGGGTGGGAAGAGACCCAGTACTTC. Its translation: CASSPGLAGGWEETQYF.

The chain is built from TRBV7-3 and TRBJ1-1; TRBD1 agrees at 7 bases. J gave up 0 bases and V 0 bases, and 4 bases lay outside the gene matches. The CDR3 has 16 amino acids. CDR1 is SGHTA and CDR2 is FQGTGA in the germline V gene. The CDR3 loop reads CASSLTAGTVNTEAFF. In nucleotides, the CDR3 is TGTGCCAGCAGCTTAACCGCCGGGACAGTGAACACTGAAGCTTTCTTT.

This rearrangement joins TRBV27 to TRBJ2-7, with D perhaps matching TRBD2 (5 bases). V gave up 3 bases and J gave up 0 bases, with 9 bases separating them. This CDR3 has 14 amino acids. Germline V gene lookup returns CDR1 MNHEY and CDR2 SMNVEV (reference sequence). As DNA, the CDR3 is TGTGCCAGCAGTTTCTCGGACTTCTCCTACGAGCAGTACTTC. Translation gives CASSFSDFSYEQYF.

This chain uses TRBV5-6 with TRBJ2-2, with D possibly being TRBD1 (6 bases). V was trimmed by 0 bases and J by 1 base, leaving 10 bases between them. Germline V gene data show CDR1 as SGHDT and CDR2 as YYEEEE. The CDR3 is 16 residues long. CDR3 protein: CASSLGGQGNTGELFF. The CDR3 bases are TGTGCCAGCAGCTTGGGGGGGCAGGGGAACACCGGGGAGCTGTTTTTT.

The genes are TRBV28 and TRBJ2-7, with a weak D call TRBD2 (5 bases). Germline V gene lookup returns CDR1 MDHEN and CDR2 SYDVKM. The CDR3 length is 14 residues. V was cut by 6 bases and J by 6 bases, with 18 bases left in between. The CDR3 is CASSIPERMSEQYF. The CDR3 coding sequence is TGTGCCAGCAGCATCCCTGAGCGGATGAGCGAGCAGTACTTC.

V gene TRBV5-4 combines with J gene TRBJ1-1, with a weak D call TRBD1 (5 bases). The length of the CDR3 is 14 residues. CDR1 is SGHNT and CDR2 is YYREEE in the germline V gene (reference sequence). V lost 0 bases and J lost 4, with 10 bases in between. In DNA, the CDR3 is TGTGCCAGCAGCTTGGCCAAGGGGTCCACTGAAGCTTTCTTT. This codes for CASSLAKGSTEAFF. Full variable domain (rest looked up from reference TRBV5-4 and TRBJ1-1): ETGVTQSPTHLIKTRGQQVTLRCSSQSGHNTVSWYQQALGQGPQFIFQYYREEENGRGNFPPRFSGLQFPNYSSELNVNALELDDSALYLCASSLAKGSTEAFFGQGTRLTVV.

The CDR3 here is CASSLARNLNTGELFF. In nucleotides, the CDR3 is TGTGCCAGCAGCTTAGCGCGAAACTTGAACACCGGGGAGCTGTTTTTT. The chain has TRBV11-3 and TRBJ2-2; D is undetermined. This CDR3 spans 16 amino acids. CDR1 is SGHNT, CDR2 YENEEA, per germline. V was clipped by 1 base and J by 1 base, with 10 bases between them.

The genes are TRBV19 and TRBJ1-2, with 9 bases identical to TRBD1. The CDR3 extends over 16 amino acids. In germline, CDR1 is LNHDA, CDR2 SQIVND (reference sequence). V dropped 2 bases and J dropped 4; count of bases not matched to a gene: 8. The CDR3 spells CASSITLDRGAYGYTF. CDR3 coding DNA: TGTGCCAGTAGTATAACCCTCGACAGGGGGGCCTATGGCTACACCTTC.

This clone was detected once. The rearrangement links TRBV6-5 to TRBJ2-7, with 7 bases matching TRBD1. CDR1 MNHEY and CDR2 SVGAGI come from the germline V gene. V shed 5 bases, J shed 5 bases, and the junction held 9 bases outside the gene matches. The CDR3 contains 14 residues. The DNA of the CDR3 is TGTGCCAGCAGTCATCTTACAGGGGACAACGAGCAGTACTTC. Translated, it gives CASSHLTGDNEQYF.

This clone has a handful of counts. This chain uses TRBV5-4 with TRBJ2-7; 9 bases are shared with TRBD1. Per the germline V gene, CDR1 is SGHNT and CDR2 is YYREEE (reference sequence). Trimming took 2 bases from V and 6 from J; bases not matched to a gene: 9. This CDR3 spans 15 amino acids. The CDR3 region is CASSLAGQGTSEQYF. The CDR3 bases are TGTGCCAGCAGCTTAGCGGGACAGGGAACCTCCGAGCAGTACTTC.

There are a few counts of this clone. The V call is TRBV27, the J call TRBJ2-3; 9 bases match TRBD2. The trim removed 2 bases at V and 1 base at J, leaving 10 bases unmatched. Per the germline V gene, CDR1 is MNHEY and CDR2 is SMNVEV (reference sequence). The CDR3 runs to 18 residues. CDR3 amino acids: CASSLRRLAAVGTDTQYF. The CDR3 DNA is TGTGCCAGCAGTTTAAGGAGACTAGCGGCTGTAGGCACAGATACGCAGTATTTT.

The rearrangement joins TRBV14 to TRBJ1-1, with D possibly TRBD1 on 6 matching bases. This CDR3 has 15 amino acids. Germline values: CDR1 SGHDN, CDR2 FVKESK. Trimming pared 3 bases from V and 1 base from J, leaving 12 bases between. CDR3 in DNA: TGTGCCAGCAGCCATTATAGGGACAAGAACACTGAAGCTTTCTTT. Its translation is CASSHYRDKNTEAFF.

The chain recombines TRBV28 with TRBJ1-1, with D perhaps matching TRBD1 (5 bases). In germline, CDR1 is MDHEN, CDR2 SYDVKM. The CDR3 is made up of 12 amino acids. The V gene lost 5 bases and the J gene lost 7 bases, with 11 bases spanning the gap. CDR3 coding DNA: TGTGCCAGCAGTCCCCACGGGGGTGAAGCTTTCTTT. Its translation: CASSPHGGEAFF.

This chain connects TRBV19 to TRBJ2-3; 11 bases map to TRBD1. The CDR3 length is 14 residues. Germline V lookup: CDR1 LNHDA, CDR2 SQIVND (reference sequence). V lost 8 bases to trimming and J lost 3 bases; unmatched junction nucleotides: 4. CDR3 sequence reads: CASQDRGLTDTQYF. In DNA form, the CDR3 reads TGTGCCAGTCAGGACAGGGGGCTGACAGATACGCAGTATTTT. The full variable domain, in which reference TRBV19 and TRBJ2-3 provide the parts outside the CDR3, is DGGITQSPKYLFRKEGQNVTLSCEQNLNHDAMYWYRQDPGQGLRLIYYSQIVNDFQKGDIAEGYSVSREKKESFPLTVTSAQKNPTAFYLCASQDRGLTDTQYFGPGTRLTVL.